This TCR beta chain is from a study of PD-1 blockade in mismatch repair-deficient tumors. For this clone: What it binds is not known.

Germline values: CDR1 KGHSH, CDR2 LQKENI. The CDR3 is 14 residues long. Trimming left V 2 bases short and J 2 bases short, with 10 bases between. Profiled with immunoSEQ multiplex PCR; TCRdb holds only in-frame clones, not every one. The data hold about 15,000 clones, with 84% observed a single time. Stated time point: approximately 10-day in vitro stimulation with candidate neoantigen peptide 5. A few pembrolizumab responders had their TCRs sequenced. The chain has TRBV18 and TRBJ2-7, with a tentative D call TRBD1 (5 bases). This clonotype originated in an adult with mismatch repair-deficient cancer. This specimen was cells cultured in vitro, taken from a patient treated with pembrolizumab. The CDR3 sequence is CASSPRTPAYEQYF. The CDR3 nucleotides are TGTGCCAGCTCACCAAGGACACCAGCCTACGAGCAGTACTTC.